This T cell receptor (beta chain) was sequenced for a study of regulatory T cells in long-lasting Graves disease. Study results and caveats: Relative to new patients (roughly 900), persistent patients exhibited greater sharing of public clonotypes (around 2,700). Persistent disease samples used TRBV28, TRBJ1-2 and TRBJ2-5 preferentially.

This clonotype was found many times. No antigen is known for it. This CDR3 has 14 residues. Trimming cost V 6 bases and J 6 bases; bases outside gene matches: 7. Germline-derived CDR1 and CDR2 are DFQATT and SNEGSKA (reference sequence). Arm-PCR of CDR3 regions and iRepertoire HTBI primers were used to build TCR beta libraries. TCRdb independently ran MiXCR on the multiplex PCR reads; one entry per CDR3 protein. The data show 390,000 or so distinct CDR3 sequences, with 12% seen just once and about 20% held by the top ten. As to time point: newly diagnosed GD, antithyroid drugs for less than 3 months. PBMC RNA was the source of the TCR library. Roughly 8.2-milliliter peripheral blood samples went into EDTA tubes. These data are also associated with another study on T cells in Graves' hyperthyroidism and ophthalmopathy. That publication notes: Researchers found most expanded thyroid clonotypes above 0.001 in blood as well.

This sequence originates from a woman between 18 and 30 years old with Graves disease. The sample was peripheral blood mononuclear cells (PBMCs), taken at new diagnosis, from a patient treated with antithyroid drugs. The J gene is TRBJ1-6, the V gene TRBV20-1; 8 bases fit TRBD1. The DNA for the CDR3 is TGCAGTGCAACCCCAGACAGGGGTAATTCACCCCTCCACTTT. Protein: CSATPDRGNSPLHF.